Shown below are 16 T cell receptor beta chains from a single sample sequenced in a study of T cell responses to AZD1222 COVID-19 vaccine. Sequenced by immunoSEQ multiplex PCR; TCRdb stores in-frame clones only, minus some. The sample includes under 70,000 clones, around 90% of them seen just once. The material was peripheral blood, obtained on day 0 of AZD1222 vaccination. These receptors all come from an adult in good health.

CDR3 protein: CASTKWGFYEQYF. The CDR3 region has the DNA TGTGCCAGCACCAAATGGGGATTTTACGAGCAGTACTTC. The V gene is TRBV12-3 or TRBV12-4, the J gene TRBJ2-7; D ambiguous. Deletions cut 7 bases from V and 4 bases from J, with 14 bases between. This CDR3 contains 13 residues.

The DNA of the CDR3 is TGTGCCAGCAGCCCCCCTAGCGGGGGGGGTGGGCGTACGCAGTATTTT. The encoded protein is CASSPPSGGGGRTQYF. J is TRBJ2-3 and V is TRBV7-2, with 12 bases lining up with TRBD2. The CDR3 is 16 residues long. Germline-derived CDR1 and CDR2 are SGHTA and FQGNSA. Unmatched junction bases numbered 11, after V lost 5 bases and J lost 8 bases.

This chain connects TRBV2 to TRBJ1-4; no clear D. Between the trimmed V and J ends, which lost 11 bases and 4 bases, there was a span of 17 bases. There are 14 residues in the CDR3. Germline assignment: CDR1 SNHLY and CDR2 FYNNEI. In DNA, the CDR3 is TGTGCCTCTAACGGGGAGCCCTATAATGAAAAACTGTTTTTT. This gives the protein CASNGEPYNEKLFF.

The table lists this clone with a count of one. CDR3 in DNA: TGTGCCAGCTCACCACCGGTGACAGGGCCGTCCTATGGCTACACCTTC. Translated: CASSPPVTGPSYGYTF. V gene TRBV18 combines with J gene TRBJ1-2; 7 bases align to TRBD1. This CDR3 is 16 amino acids long. J lost 4 bases, V lost 0 bases, and 8 bases had no gene match. Germline-derived CDR1 and CDR2 are KGHSH and LQKENI.

The chain has TRBV3-1 (or the pseudogene TRBV3-2) and TRBJ2-7; no clear D. V was shortened by 1 base and J by 6 bases, with 10 bases between the two germline ends. Per the germline V gene, CDR1 is LGHDT and CDR2 is YNNKEL (reference sequence). This CDR3 contains 13 residues. CDR3 in DNA: TGTGCCAGCAGCCAAGTACCCCAAGCCGAGCAGTACTTC. This sequence encodes CASSQVPQAEQYF.

The rearrangement uses TRBV6-6 and TRBJ1-3; possibly TRBD1 for D (5 bases). Germline V gene lookup returns CDR1 MNHNY and CDR2 SVGAGI (reference sequence). Deletions cut 3 bases from V and 8 bases from J, with 11 bases between. The CDR3 is 13 residues long. DNA for the CDR3: TGTGCCAGCAGTTATCAGGGAGGGCACACCATATATTTT. This encodes CASSYQGGHTIYF.

The chain recombines TRBV6-2 or TRBV6-3 with TRBJ1-5; 7 bases match TRBD1. This CDR3 region has 15 residues. Losses at the gene ends were 6 bases for V and 5 bases for J; bases not matched to a gene: 10. Germline V gene sequence: CDR1 MNHEY, CDR2 SVGEGT. The CDR3: CASSRLDRADQPQHF. CDR3 DNA: TGTGCCAGCAGCCGACTCGACAGGGCGGATCAGCCCCAGCATTTT.

The V and J genes are TRBV30 and TRBJ2-7; D is perhaps TRBD2 (6 bases). CDR1 GTSNPN and CDR2 SVGIG come from the germline V gene (reference sequence). The CDR3 spans 14 residues. Trimming pared 0 bases from V and 7 bases from J, leaving 16 bases between. CDR3 bases: TGTGCCTGGAGTGTAGGAGGGAGCCTTGGTGAGCAGTACTTC. Translated: CAWSVGGSLGEQYF.

The genes are TRBV5-4 and TRBJ1-1; D unresolved. The germline gives CDR1 SGHNT, CDR2 YYREEE (reference sequence). V was trimmed by 0 bases and J by 2 bases, leaving 11 bases between them. The CDR3 is made up of 15 amino acids. Here the CDR3 reads CASSLVGVRNTEAFF. For the CDR3, the DNA is TGTGCCAGCAGCTTGGTCGGGGTCCGCAACACTGAAGCTTTCTTT.

The chain links TRBV7-3 to TRBJ2-3, with D perhaps matching TRBD1 (5 bases). The V gene lost 5 bases and the J gene lost 6 bases, with 12 bases spanning the gap. Germline lookup yields CDR1 SGHTA and CDR2 FQGTGA. This CDR3 is 13 amino acids long. In nucleotides, the CDR3 is TGTGCCAGCAGCCCCAGGGTACGGGATACGCAGTATTTT. Protein: CASSPRVRDTQYF.

The chain uses TRBV7-8 and TRBJ1-5, with D perhaps matching TRBD1 (5 bases). Per germline, CDR1 SGHVS and CDR2 FQNEAQ. This CDR3 comprises 16 residues. Trimming cost V 5 bases and J 4 bases, with 18 bases left between them. This CDR3 is CASSHGGHKGNQPQHF. The CDR3 bases are TGTGCCAGCAGCCACGGCGGACACAAGGGGAATCAGCCCCAGCATTTT. Looking up the rest from reference TRBV7-8 and TRBJ1-5 gives the full variable domain: GAGVSQSPRYKVAKRGQDVALRCDPISGHVSLFWYQQALGQGPEFLTYFQNEAQLDKSGLPSDRFFAERPEGSVSTLKIQRTQQEDSAVYLCASSHGGHKGNQPQHFGDGTRLSIL.

This chain uses TRBV5-1 with TRBJ2-6; D is unresolved. Germline V lookup: CDR1 SGHRS, CDR2 YFSETQ. V lost 1 base, J lost 1 base, and 9 bases lay in between. The CDR3 loop spans 16 amino acids. CDR3 sequence: CASSLSGESGANVLTF. The CDR3 DNA is TGCGCCAGCAGCTTGAGTGGGGAATCTGGGGCCAACGTCCTGACTTTC.

This clone was observed once. CDR3 region: CAISDLGSGAGTEAFF. In nucleotides, the CDR3 is TGTGCCATCAGTGACCTGGGCTCTGGGGCGGGAACTGAAGCTTTCTTT. The genes are TRBV10-3 and TRBJ1-1, with a weak D call TRBD1 (5 bases). Germline CDR1 reads ENHRY; CDR2 reads SYGVKD. The CDR3 runs 16 residues. V was pared by 3 bases and J by 5 bases, with 19 bases between.

The chain is built from TRBV7-2 and TRBJ2-7, with a possible D match to TRBD2 (7 bases). The V end lost 5 bases, the J end lost 4 bases, and 15 bases lay between the germline ends. There are 14 residues in the CDR3. Germline lookup yields CDR1 SGHTA and CDR2 FQGNSA. The CDR3 reads CASSRGAALYEQYF. CDR3 bases: TGTGCCAGCAGCCGGGGGGCTGCGTTGTACGAGCAGTACTTC.

The V and J genes are TRBV5-8 and TRBJ2-5, with D possibly TRBD2 on 5 matching bases. The CDR3 extends over 14 amino acids. The V and J ends lost 0 bases and 5 bases respectively, with 11 bases between them. Germline CDR1 is SGHTS and CDR2 is YDEGEE. CDR3 sequence: CASSLGQEVETQYF. The CDR3 DNA follows: TGTGCCAGCAGCTTGGGGCAGGAGGTGGAGACCCAGTACTTC.

This sequence joins TRBV7-2 and TRBJ2-5, with 7 bases aligning to TRBD2. Trimming took 6 bases from V and 2 from J; bases not matched to a gene: 3. CDR3 length: 13 residues. Per the germline V gene, CDR1 is SGHTA and CDR2 is FQGNSA. CDR3 amino acids: CASRSSGQETQYF. The CDR3 coding sequence is TGTGCCAGCAGATCTAGCGGTCAAGAGACCCAGTACTTC.